Shown below are 8 T cell receptor beta chains from a single sample sequenced in a study of PD-1 blockade in classical Hodgkin lymphoma. Noted time point: newly diagnosed, previously untreated cHL patient sample. Magnetic negative selection was used to purify CD8+ T cells from thawed PBMCs. Profiling relied on immunoSEQ multiplex PCR, and the TCRdb table lists in-frame clones only, not all of them. This sample has fewer than 9,500 clones; 75% to 95% occur once, and the top ten carry about 8%. The sample was CD8+ T cells from blood. The receptor set was obtained from a human donor with classical Hodgkin lymphoma.

The CDR3: CASSLISGGVYEQYF. The CDR3 DNA sequence: TGTGCCAGCAGCTTAATCAGTGGGGGTGTCTACGAGCAGTACTTC. The genes are TRBV7-6 and TRBJ2-7; D assignment may be TRBD1 or TRBD2 (5 bases each). The CDR3 length is 15 residues. Germline CDR1 and CDR2: SGHVS and FNYEAQ. Trimming pared 2 bases from V and 3 bases from J, leaving 14 bases between.

V and J are TRBV12-5 and TRBJ1-1; the D is unclear. Deletions cut 1 base from V and 1 base from J, with 10 bases between. CDR3 length equals 15 residues. Germline-derived CDR1 and CDR2 are LGHNT and FRNRAP. For the CDR3, the DNA is TGTGCTAGTGGTTTGGCTACAGCGAGGAACACTGAAGCTTTCTTT. It codes for CASGLATARNTEAFF.

The chain has TRBV7-9 and TRBJ1-1, with 7 bases that match TRBD1. The CDR3 covers 16 residues. With V trimmed by 5 bases and J by 1 base, 10 bases remained unmatched. The germline CDR1 and CDR2 sequences are SEHNR and FQNEAQ (reference sequence). CDR3 sequence: CASSDGQAVGNTEAFF. CDR3 sequence (DNA): TGTGCCAGCAGCGACGGACAGGCGGTCGGGAACACTGAAGCTTTCTTT.

This chain connects TRBV4-1 to TRBJ1-4; D is unresolved. The length of the CDR3 is 13 residues. Germline CDR1 MGHRA, CDR2 YSYEKL. V gave up 3 bases and J gave up 7 bases, with 9 bases separating them. As DNA, the CDR3 is TGCGCCAGCAGCCACGCACTAACTGAAAAACTGTTTTTT. Translated, it gives CASSHALTEKLFF.

V gene TRBV10-3 combines with J gene TRBJ2-7; D is ambiguous. CDR3 size: 12 residues. With 7 bases removed from V and 3 bases from J, the gap between germline ends came to 10 bases. Germline V lookup: CDR1 ENHRY, CDR2 SYGVKD. The CDR3 region is CAIIEDLYEQYF. The DNA of the CDR3 is TGTGCCATCATCGAGGATCTCTACGAGCAGTACTTC.

The J gene is TRBJ1-2, the V gene TRBV2; D unclear. The germline V gene has CDR1 SNHLY and CDR2 FYNNEI. The CDR3 is 15 amino acids. V dropped 6 bases and J dropped 0 bases, with 14 bases sitting between them. CDR3 in amino acids: CASRGYREANYGYTF. The CDR3 nucleotides read TGTGCCAGCAGGGGCTACAGAGAAGCTAACTATGGCTACACCTTC.

This chain links TRBV19 with TRBJ1-1; D unclear. V lost 3 bases to trimming and J lost 0 bases, with 5 bases between them. The CDR3 consists of 13 residues. CDR1 is LNHDA and CDR2 is SQIVND in the germline V gene (reference sequence). In nucleotides, the CDR3 is TGTGCCAGTAGTATGGACGTGAACACTGAAGCTTTCTTT. It is translated as CASSMDVNTEAFF.

The J gene is TRBJ1-1, the V gene TRBV25-1, with unresolved D. V lost 3 bases and J 6 bases, leaving 5 bases between the germline ends. Germline CDR1 reads MGHDK; CDR2 reads SYGVNS. This CDR3 comprises 11 residues. CDR3: CASSDGPEAFF. CDR3 coding DNA: TGTGCCAGCAGTGACGGGCCTGAAGCTTTCTTT.